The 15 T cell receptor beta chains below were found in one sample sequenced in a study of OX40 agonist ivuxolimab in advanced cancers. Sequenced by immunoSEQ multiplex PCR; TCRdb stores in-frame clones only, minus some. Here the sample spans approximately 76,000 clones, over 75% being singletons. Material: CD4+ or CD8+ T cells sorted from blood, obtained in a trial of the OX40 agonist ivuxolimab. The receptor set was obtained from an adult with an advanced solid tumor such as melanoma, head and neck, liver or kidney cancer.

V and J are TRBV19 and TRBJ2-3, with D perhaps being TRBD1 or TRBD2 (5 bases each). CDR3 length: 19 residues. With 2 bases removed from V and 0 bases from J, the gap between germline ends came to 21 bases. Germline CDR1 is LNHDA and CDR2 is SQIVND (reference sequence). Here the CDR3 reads CASSIRFLGTGGSTDTQYF. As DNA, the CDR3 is TGTGCCAGTAGTATAAGGTTCTTAGGGACGGGCGGCAGCACAGATACGCAGTATTTT. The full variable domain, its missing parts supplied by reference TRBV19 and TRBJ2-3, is DGGITQSPKYLFRKEGQNVTLSCEQNLNHDAMYWYRQDPGQGLRLIYYSQIVNDFQKGDIAEGYSVSREKKESFPLTVTSAQKNPTAFYLCASSIRFLGTGGSTDTQYFGPGTRLTVL.

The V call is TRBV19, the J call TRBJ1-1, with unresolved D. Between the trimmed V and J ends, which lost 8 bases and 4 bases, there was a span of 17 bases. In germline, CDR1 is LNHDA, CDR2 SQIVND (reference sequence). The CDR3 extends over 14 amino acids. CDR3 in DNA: TGTGCCAGTGGATCGGGCTTCGTGGGCACTGAAGCTTTCTTT. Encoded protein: CASGSGFVGTEAFF.

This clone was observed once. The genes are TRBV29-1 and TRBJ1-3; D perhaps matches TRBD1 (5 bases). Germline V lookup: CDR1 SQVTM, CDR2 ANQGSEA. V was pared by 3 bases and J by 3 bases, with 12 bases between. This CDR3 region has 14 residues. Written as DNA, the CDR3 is TGCAGCGTTGACAGGGAAGGTGGTGGAAACACCATATATTTT. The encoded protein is CSVDREGGGNTIYF.

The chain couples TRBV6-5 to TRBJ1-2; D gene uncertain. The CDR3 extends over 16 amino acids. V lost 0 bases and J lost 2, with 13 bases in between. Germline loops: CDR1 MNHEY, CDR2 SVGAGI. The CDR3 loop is CASSYSVMARNYGYTF. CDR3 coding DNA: TGTGCCAGCAGTTACTCTGTCATGGCAAGGAACTATGGCTACACCTTC.

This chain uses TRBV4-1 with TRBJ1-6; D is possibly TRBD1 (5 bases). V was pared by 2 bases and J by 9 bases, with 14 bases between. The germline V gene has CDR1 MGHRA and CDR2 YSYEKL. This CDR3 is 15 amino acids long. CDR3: CASSQNRAGLSPLHF. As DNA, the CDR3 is TGCGCCAGCAGCCAAAACCGCGCGGGGCTTTCACCCCTCCACTTT.

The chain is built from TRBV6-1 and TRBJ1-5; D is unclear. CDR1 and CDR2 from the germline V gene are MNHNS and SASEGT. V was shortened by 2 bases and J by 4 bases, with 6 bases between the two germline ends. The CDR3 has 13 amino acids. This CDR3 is CASSEWGNQPQHF. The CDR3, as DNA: TGTGCCAGCAGTGAATGGGGAAATCAGCCCCAGCATTTT.

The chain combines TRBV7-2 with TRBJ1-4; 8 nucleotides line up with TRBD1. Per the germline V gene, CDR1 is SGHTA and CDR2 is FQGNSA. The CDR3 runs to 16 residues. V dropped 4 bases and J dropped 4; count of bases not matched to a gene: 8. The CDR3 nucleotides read TGTGCCAGCAGCTCACATGGGACAGGAAATAATGAAAAACTGTTTTTT. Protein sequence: CASSSHGTGNNEKLFF.

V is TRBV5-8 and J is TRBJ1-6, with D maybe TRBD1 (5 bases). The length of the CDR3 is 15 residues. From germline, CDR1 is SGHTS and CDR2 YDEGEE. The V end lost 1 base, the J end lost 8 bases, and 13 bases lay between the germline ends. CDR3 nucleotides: TGTGCCAGCAGCTTGTGGTCGGGGGGAGATTCACCCCTCCACTTT. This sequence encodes CASSLWSGGDSPLHF.

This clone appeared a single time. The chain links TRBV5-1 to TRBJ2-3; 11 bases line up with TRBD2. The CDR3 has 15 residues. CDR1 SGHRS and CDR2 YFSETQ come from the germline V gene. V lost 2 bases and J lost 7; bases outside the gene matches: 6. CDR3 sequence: CASSFGSGGAHTQYF. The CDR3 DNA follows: TGCGCCAGCAGCTTCGGTAGCGGGGGGGCGCATACGCAGTATTTT.

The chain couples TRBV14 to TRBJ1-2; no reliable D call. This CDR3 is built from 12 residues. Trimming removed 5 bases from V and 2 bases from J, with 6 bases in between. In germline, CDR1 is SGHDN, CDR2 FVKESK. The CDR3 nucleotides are TGTGCCAGCAGCTCATCAAACTATGGCTACACCTTC. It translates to CASSSSNYGYTF.

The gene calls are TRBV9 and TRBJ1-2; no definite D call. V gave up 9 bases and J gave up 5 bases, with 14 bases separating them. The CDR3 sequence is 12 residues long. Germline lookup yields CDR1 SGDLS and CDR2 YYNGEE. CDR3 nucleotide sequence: TGTGCCATACAAACACGAACATATGGCTACACCTTC. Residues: CAIQTRTYGYTF.

CDR3: CASSSGGADYGYTF. The DNA of the CDR3 is TGTGCCAGCAGTTCAGGGGGCGCAGACTATGGCTACACCTTC. The chain is built from TRBV27 and TRBJ1-2; 8 nucleotides align to TRBD1. This CDR3 has 14 residues. J lost 3 bases, V lost 4 bases, and 4 bases had no gene match. Germline V gene sequence: CDR1 MNHEY, CDR2 SMNVEV (reference sequence).

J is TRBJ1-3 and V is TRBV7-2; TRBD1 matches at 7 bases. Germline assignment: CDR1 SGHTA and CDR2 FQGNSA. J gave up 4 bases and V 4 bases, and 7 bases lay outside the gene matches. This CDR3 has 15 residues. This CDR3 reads CASSSSGGGGNTIYF. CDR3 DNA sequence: TGTGCCAGCAGCTCGTCAGGGGGAGGGGGAAACACCATATATTTT.

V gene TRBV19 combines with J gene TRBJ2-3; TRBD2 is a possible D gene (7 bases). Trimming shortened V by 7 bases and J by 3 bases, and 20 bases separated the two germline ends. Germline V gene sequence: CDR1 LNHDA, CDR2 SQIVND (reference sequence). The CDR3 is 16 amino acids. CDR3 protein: CASTPQGGAGTDTQYF. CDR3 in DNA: TGTGCCAGTACCCCCCAAGGGGGGGCCGGGACAGATACGCAGTATTTT.

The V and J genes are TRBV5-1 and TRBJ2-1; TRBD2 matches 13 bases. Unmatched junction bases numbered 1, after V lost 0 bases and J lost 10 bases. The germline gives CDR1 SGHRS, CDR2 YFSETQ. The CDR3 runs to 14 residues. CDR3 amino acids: CASSLGLAGGEQFF. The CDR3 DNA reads TGCGCCAGCAGCTTGGGACTAGCGGGGGGCGAGCAGTTCTTC.